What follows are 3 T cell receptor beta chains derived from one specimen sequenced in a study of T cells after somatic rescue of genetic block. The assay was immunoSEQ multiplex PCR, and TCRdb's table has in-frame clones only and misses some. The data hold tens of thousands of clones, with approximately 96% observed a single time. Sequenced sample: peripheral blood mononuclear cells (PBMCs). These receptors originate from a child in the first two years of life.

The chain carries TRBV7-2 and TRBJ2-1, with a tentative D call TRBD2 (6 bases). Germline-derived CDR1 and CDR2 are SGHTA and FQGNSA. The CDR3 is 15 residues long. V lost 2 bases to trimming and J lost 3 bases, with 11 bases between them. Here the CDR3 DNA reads TGTGCCAGCAGCTTACGGCGGGAAATCTACAATGAGCAGTTCTTC. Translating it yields CASSLRREIYNEQFF.

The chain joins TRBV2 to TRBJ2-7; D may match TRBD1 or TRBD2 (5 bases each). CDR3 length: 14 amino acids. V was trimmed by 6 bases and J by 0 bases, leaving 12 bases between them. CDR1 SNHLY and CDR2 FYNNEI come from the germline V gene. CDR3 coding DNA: TGTGCCAGCAGGGGGGACCTCAGCTCCTACGAGCAGTACTTC. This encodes CASRGDLSSYEQYF.

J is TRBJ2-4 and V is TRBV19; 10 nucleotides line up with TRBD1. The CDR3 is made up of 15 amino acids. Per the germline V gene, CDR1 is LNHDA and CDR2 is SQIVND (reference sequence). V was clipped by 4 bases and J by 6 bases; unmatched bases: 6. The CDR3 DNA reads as TGTGCCAGTAGTAAGGGGACAGGGGTCGGAAACATTCAGTACTTC. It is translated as CASSKGTGVGNIQYF.